This T cell receptor (beta chain) was retrieved from a study of technical replicates of blood from a handful of donors (dated by TCRdb to the late 2010s). The junction shows trimming of 6 bases on V and 2 bases on J, plus 8 bases between the germline ends. The CDR3 contains 12 residues, cysteine and phenylalanine counted. Only the CDR3 region is kept as DNA, spanning 36 bases read in frame from base 1. CDR1 is given as MNHEY and CDR2 as SVGAGI, both from the germline V gene. The method behind the library was the immunoSEQ multiplex PCR assay. Entries here come from immuneACCESS through TCRdb and include only in-frame sequences with V and J called. Some clones fail to appear in such tables; in the studies checked, an unresolved V gene covers under half of the shortfall, and the cause of the remainder is unknown. The sample table contains 65,000 to 95,000 clones; only one count was recorded for 75% to 95% of them. The biggest ten clones account for approximately 0.27% of the sample.

Comment on this clone: The target of this receptor is not known. Per-base quality was not reported, and no clone a single base away is much larger than it.

The V and J segments used are TRBV6-5 and TRBJ2-7; D gene: possibly TRBD1, on 5 matching bases. The sample consisted of T cells isolated from PBMCs. The TCR sequence derives from a human donor in good health. The DNA sequence is as follows: TGTGCCAGCAGCAGGGATACCTACGAGCAGTACTTC. This yields the protein CASSRDTYEQYF.